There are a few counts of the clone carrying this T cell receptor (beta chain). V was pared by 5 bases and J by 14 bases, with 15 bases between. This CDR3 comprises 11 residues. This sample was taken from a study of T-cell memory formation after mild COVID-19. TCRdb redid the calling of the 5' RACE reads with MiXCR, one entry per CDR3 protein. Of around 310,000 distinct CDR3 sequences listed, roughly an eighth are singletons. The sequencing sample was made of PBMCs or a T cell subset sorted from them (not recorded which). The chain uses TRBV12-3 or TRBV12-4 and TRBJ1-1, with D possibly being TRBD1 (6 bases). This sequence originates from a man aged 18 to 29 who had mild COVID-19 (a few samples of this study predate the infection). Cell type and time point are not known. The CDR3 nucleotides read TGTGCCAGCAGTCTAGGGGGACGGCGGTTCTTT. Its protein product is CASSLGGRRFF.